Listed here are 3 T cell receptor beta chains from one sample, sequenced in a study of T cells in Graves' hyperthyroidism and ophthalmopathy. Amplification of TCR beta CDR3 regions used RNA as the template. Researchers ran a first-round RT-PCR on the TCR CDR3 using the HTBI primer set. Using its own MiXCR run on the multiplex PCR reads, TCRdb lists one record per CDR3 protein. The sample records 360,000 or so distinct CDR3 sequences, 13% to 15% being singletons. Sequencing was carried out using blood. Receptor source: a woman in her sixties or seventies with Graves' ophthalmopathy.

This clonotype was picked up many times. The chain joins TRBV3-1 to TRBJ2-1; D is ambiguous. V was clipped by 0 bases and J by 10 bases, with 10 bases between them. The CDR3 is made up of 13 amino acids. Germline V CDR1 and CDR2: LGHDT, YNNKEL (reference sequence). CDR3 sequence (DNA): TGTGCCAGCAGCCAAGATATCAGGATCGAGCAGTTCTTC. Its translation: CASSQDIRIEQFF.

This clonotype has ten or more counts. This chain uses TRBV7-2 with TRBJ2-5, with 9 nucleotides matching TRBD2. Unmatched junction bases numbered 9, after V lost 5 bases and J lost 5 bases. In germline, CDR1 is SGHTA, CDR2 FQGNSA. This CDR3 is 15 amino acids long. Here the CDR3 DNA reads TGTGCCAGCAGCCCGGGACTAGCTCGGTGGGAGACCCAGTACTTC. Protein product: CASSPGLARWETQYF.

The chain links TRBV2 to TRBJ1-4; 7 bases agree with TRBD1. Germline values: CDR1 SNHLY, CDR2 FYNNEI. This CDR3 has 15 residues. After removal of 7 bases from V and 2 bases from J, the junction contained 7 bases not matched to a gene. The CDR3 protein is CASNPQGPTNEKLFF. The CDR3 nucleotides are TGTGCCAGCAATCCACAGGGGCCGACTAATGAAAAACTGTTTTTT.